This T cell receptor beta chain was sequenced for a study of shared clonotypes between healthy human individuals (dated by TCRdb to the early 2020s). General notes on the study: The cohort included three men and a couple of women between 18 and 49 years of age. Per donor, three plates each were used for CD4 naive and CD4 memory, two for CD8 naive, and one for CD8 memory. The study deeply sequenced blood TCR repertoires of about 5 healthy adults to estimate repertoire size and the extent of clonotype sharing between individuals. Different laboratories and diverse techniques were used to prepare libraries and sequence TCR repertoires, to increase sequencing depth and limit assay-specific biases. Leukapheresis yielded between about 0.85 and 9 billion PBMCs per donor.

The donors were healthy, HIV-negative adults with no recently reported acute infections or vaccinations. Only Caucasian adults living in Nashville, Tennessee, USA were represented among the donors. Magnetic negative selection was used to enrich CD4+ T cells, after which naive cells were positively selected on CD45RA and the negative fraction became the memory subset. Blood was obtained by leukapheresis, after which PBMCs were separated by Ficoll-Histopaque density gradient centrifugation and cryopreserved in liquid nitrogen vapor phase. Analytical flow cytometry was used to check the purity and quantity of each magnetically sorted T cell population. Genomic DNA was isolated from every sorted fraction and measured by UV absorbance on a Nanodrop 2000c. What the research found in general, with its limitations: Estimated clonotype richness was generally larger for naive than for memory subsets. Pairwise subsampling led to the expectation that sequencing depth would affect the degree of clonotype sharing among donors. Because the study included a small number of donors, the genetic and exposure-history diversity represented was limited. About 4.5% of naive CD4, approximately 3.7% of naive CD8, around 2.3% of memory CD4, and about 0.4% of memory CD8 clonotypes were shared across several donors. Clonotypes shared by all four sorted-subset donors showed higher generation probabilities than non-shared clonotypes. Sampling was restricted to blood, and TCR repertoires in tissues likely differ from the TCR repertoires found in blood. Rarefaction of sorted-subset datasets indicated incomplete sequencing despite the large sequencing depth.

This clone showed up many times. Its recognized antigen is unknown. No much larger clone exists at a distance of one base, and base qualities are not known. Using the deep immunoSEQ assay, multiplex PCR amplified TCR CDR3 regions from genomic DNA. Extracted genomic DNA from each cell subset was distributed evenly across all wells of several immunoSEQ 96-well plates, and each plate was treated as a replicate. For sorted subsets, 200 ng of genomic DNA, equivalent to roughly 30,000 T cell genomes, went into each replicate PCR. The purified libraries were quantified using a Qubit 3.0 fluorometer, sized with a Bioanalyzer 2100, and then quantified again using the KAPA Library Quantification kit. Every immunoSEQ 96-well plate was sequenced on a dedicated single-read 150-cycle Illumina NextSeq 550 flow cell. In the original analysis: Because only junctional sequences without quality scores were contained in the immunoSEQ output, filtering matching that applied to full-length reads could not be performed. To assign V/J genes and CDR3, sequences were annotated using PyIR, a Python wrapper for IgBLAST v1.9, with IMGT germline references. Reads with weak V/J assignments (E-value above 1e-6), missing CDR3, stop codons, out-of-frame junctions, or ambiguous translated residues were removed. A V3J clonotype was defined by an identical inferred V gene, J gene, and CDR3 amino acid sequence. Percentage overlap between repertoires was computed as shared unique clonotypes divided by the size of the smaller repertoire. Richness of each repertoire was evaluated using RTK rarefaction, the Chao1 estimator, and Recon v2.1 estimates of unobserved clonotypes. Generation probabilities for all TCRbeta clonotypes obtained by the gDNA method from a handful of donors were computed using OLGA. Drawn from immuneACCESS, this table holds only the in-frame rearrangements with V and J called that TCRdb kept. Clones are partly lost; checked studies trace under half to an unresolved V gene and leave the rest unexplained. That table gives V, J and clone size, and the DNA gave D and trimming. In this sample the table shows under 1,100,000 clones, around 78% of which occur a single time. The top ten hold roughly 0.57% of the sample.

The CDR3 runs 17 residues from the cysteine to the phenylalanine. The CDR3 DNA has 51 bases and is translated from base 1. Per the germline V gene, MDHEN is the CDR1 and SYDVKM is the CDR2. The junction carries 24 bases between V and J, which are trimmed by 6 bases and 3 bases respectively. The V gene is TRBV28 and the J gene is TRBJ2-7; no D gene is confidently identified. The TCR was taken from a man aged 18 to 30 in good health. Some clones in this sample may be carry-over from other donors' samples. Sequencing was done on a sample of memory CD4+ T cells from PBMCs. Sample cell subset or site, as interpreted from the label and publication: CD45RA-negative fraction. The CDR3 protein: CASSHQVSDPNHYEQYF. In nucleotides, the sequence is TGTGCCAGCAGCCATCAAGTCTCAGACCCTAATCACTACGAGCAGTACTTC. When the CDR3 is completed using the reference TRBV28 and TRBJ2-7 genes on either side, the full variable domain is DVKVTQSSRYLVKRTGEKVFLECVQDMDHENMFWYRQDPGLGLRLIYFSYDVKMKEKGDIPEGYSVSREKKERFSLILESASTNQTSMYLCASSHQVSDPNHYEQYFGPGTRLTVT.